The TCR beta chain under discussion was sequenced for a study of a mutant IDH1 vaccine in newly diagnosed glioma. Sequenced by immunoSEQ multiplex PCR; TCRdb stores in-frame clones only, minus some. Here the sample spans 110,000 or so clones, roughly 88% being singletons. Germline values: CDR1 MNHNY, CDR2 SVGAGI (reference sequence). The CDR3 is 13 amino acids. Trimming shortened V by 5 bases and J by 0 bases, and 7 bases separated the two germline ends. In the case of this clone: Its antigen is unknown.

Findings and caveats of the study: Among top peripheral T cell clonotypes, changes seemed unrelated to pseudoprogression.

Regarding time point: week 11, during vaccination. Vaccination comprised doses that each held 300 ug of mutant IDH1 20-mer peptide, plus topical imiquimod. The donor cohort comprised cases of new WHO grade 3 or 4 IDH1-mutant, ATRX-lost astrocytoma. The chain employs TRBV6-6 and TRBJ1-1, with unresolved D. The clonotype comes from a woman in her forties or fifties with glioma. The sequencing here drew on PBMCs, taken from a glioma patient whose treatment included an IDH1 peptide vaccine. The CDR3 loop reads CASSLWMNTEAFF. CDR3 nucleotides: TGTGCCAGCAGTCTGTGGATGAACACTGAAGCTTTCTTT.